This TCR beta chain was sequenced in a study of CD8 T cells in ankylosing spondylitis. From the 5' RACE reads, TCRdb called clonotypes with MiXCR, one entry per CDR3 protein. The sample holds approximately 240,000 distinct CDR3 sequences, about 10% seen once. The germline gives CDR1 SEHNR, CDR2 FQNEAQ (reference sequence). This CDR3 is 15 amino acids long. The ends lost 5 bases at V and 0 bases at J; junction bases unmatched: 6. J is TRBJ1-1 and V is TRBV7-9; 7 nucleotides match TRBD1. Sequenced input: blood, either unsorted or a sorted T cell fraction (not recorded which). This receptor was taken from a male donor with ankylosing spondylitis or in good health (not recorded which). CDR3 protein: CASSPGTALNTEAFF. CDR3 in DNA: TGTGCCAGCAGCCCCGGGACAGCATTGAACACTGAAGCTTTCTTT. Full variable domain (missing parts from reference TRBV7-9 and TRBJ1-1): DTGVSQNPRHKITKRGQNVTFRCDPISEHNRLYWYRQTLGQGPEFLTYFQNEAQLEKSRLLSDRFSAERPKGSFSTLEIQRTEQGDSAMYLCASSPGTALNTEAFFGQGTRLTVV.